The 3 T cell receptor beta chains below all came from one sample that was sequenced in a study of cytomegalovirus exposure and HLA in healthy donors. PCR employed 60 Vbeta and 13 Jbeta primers. Sequenced by immunoSEQ multiplex PCR; TCRdb stores in-frame clones only, minus some. This table holds hundreds of thousands of clones, around four fifths found once. Specimen: PBMCs. The receptors here all came from a woman aged 55-69 years in good health and CMV-seropositive.

The CDR3 DNA follows: TGTGCCATCAGTGGGTTGGGACTAGCGGGACTAACGTCCTACAATGAGCAGTTCTTC. It translates to CAISGLGLAGLTSYNEQFF. The rearrangement links TRBV10-3 to TRBJ2-1; TRBD2 agrees at 13 bases. The length of the CDR3 is 19 residues. V dropped 4 bases and J dropped 1; count of bases not matched to a gene: 10. The germline V gene encodes CDR1 ENHRY and CDR2 SYGVKD.

The chain has TRBV7-6 and TRBJ1-2; tentatively, D is TRBD1 (5 bases). Per the germline V gene, CDR1 is SGHVS and CDR2 is FNYEAQ. V shed 5 bases and J shed 0 bases, with 16 bases lying between them. The CDR3 is 16 residues long. The CDR3: CASSPGGGATNYGYTF. The CDR3, as DNA: TGTGCCAGCAGCCCAGGTGGTGGGGCCACTAACTATGGCTACACCTTC.

This rearrangement joins TRBV15 to TRBJ1-1; D might be TRBD1 (6 bases). Germline CDR1 and CDR2: LNHNV and YYDKDF (reference sequence). This CDR3 is built from 13 residues. V was cut by 5 bases and J by 3 bases, with 10 bases left in between. CDR3 sequence: CATSYRVDTEAFF. In nucleotides, the CDR3 is TGTGCCACCAGCTACAGGGTGGACACTGAAGCTTTCTTT. The complete variable domain, with remaining parts taken from reference TRBV15 and TRBJ1-1, reads DAMVIQNPRYQVTQFGKPVTLSCSQTLNHNVMYWYQQKSSQAPKLLFHYYDKDFNNEADTPDNFQSRRPNTSFCFLDIRSPGLGDTAMYLCATSYRVDTEAFFGQGTRLTVV.